This entry concerns a single T cell receptor beta chain. These data are taken from a study of blood T cell repertoires in COVID-19. Profiled with immunoSEQ multiplex PCR; TCRdb holds only in-frame clones, not every one. The table lists under 150,000 clones, about 84% of them singletons. Deletions cut 7 bases from V and 7 bases from J, with 11 bases between. CDR3 length equals 13 residues. Germline V gene lookup returns CDR1 MNHEY and CDR2 SVGAGI. This sequence originates from a man aged 45 to 65 with acute or convalescent COVID-19. The specimen sequenced was peripheral blood. The chain is built from TRBV6-5 and TRBJ1-6; D not resolved. In DNA, the CDR3 is TGTGCCAGCAATTTCCAGGTGAATTCACCCCTCCACTTT. This sequence encodes CASNFQVNSPLHF.